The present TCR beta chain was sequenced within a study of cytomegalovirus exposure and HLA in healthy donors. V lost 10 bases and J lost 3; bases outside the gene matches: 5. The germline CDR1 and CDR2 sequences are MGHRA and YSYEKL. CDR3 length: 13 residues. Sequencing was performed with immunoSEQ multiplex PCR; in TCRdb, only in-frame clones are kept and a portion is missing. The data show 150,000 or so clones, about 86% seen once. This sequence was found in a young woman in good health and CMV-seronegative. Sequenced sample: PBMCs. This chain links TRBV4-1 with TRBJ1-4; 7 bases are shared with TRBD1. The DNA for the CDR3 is TGCGCCACCAGGGACAGCTCTAATGAAAAACTGTTTTTT. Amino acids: CATRDSSNEKLFF.